Shown below are 28 T cell receptor beta chains from a single sample sequenced in a study of TIL therapy for anti-PD-1-resistant metastatic lung cancer. As for time point: pre-treatment sample, taken before nivolumab and TIL therapy. The immunoSEQ assay was v3. Generated by immunoSEQ multiplex PCR, the TCRdb table keeps only in-frame clones and is missing some. Of some 43,000 clones in the sample, around 80% were seen once. Sequences were derived from blood, sampled at baseline. These receptors were collected from a man aged 65-85 years with non-small cell lung cancer.

V usage is TRBV9 and J usage is TRBJ2-1; TRBD2 agrees at 10 bases. With 5 bases clipped from V and 4 bases from J, the junction kept 3 bases outside the gene matches. CDR1 is SGDLS, CDR2 YYNGEE, per germline. This CDR3 is 14 amino acids long. The CDR3 DNA is TGTGCCAGCAGGCTAGCGGGAGAATACAATGAGCAGTTCTTC. Translation gives CASRLAGEYNEQFF. The complete variable domain, with remaining parts taken from reference TRBV9 and TRBJ2-1, reads DSGVTQTPKHLITATGQRVTLRCSPRSGDLSVYWYQQSLDQGLQFLIQYYNGEERAKGNILERFSAQQFPDLHSELNLSSLELGDSALYFCASRLAGEYNEQFFGPGTRLTVL.

The chain recombines TRBV5-1 with TRBJ1-2; D is perhaps TRBD1 (5 bases). The CDR3 runs to 15 residues. The V gene lost 2 bases and the J gene lost 0 bases, with 11 bases spanning the gap. Germline V gene sequence: CDR1 SGHRS, CDR2 YFSETQ. CDR3 in DNA: TGCGCCAGCAGCTTTCTAGGGGAGGCTAACTATGGCTACACCTTC. Residues: CASSFLGEANYGYTF.

V and J are TRBV20-1 and TRBJ2-5; D unclear. Germline values: CDR1 DFQATT, CDR2 SNEGSKA (reference sequence). The CDR3 contains 10 residues. V was pared by 3 bases and J by 2 bases, with 1 base between. Written as DNA, the CDR3 is TGCAGTGCTAGGCAAGAGACCCAGTACTTC. Protein: CSARQETQYF.

The rearrangement uses TRBV5-1 and TRBJ2-7, with 14 bases lining up with TRBD2. Germline V gene sequence: CDR1 SGHRS, CDR2 YFSETQ. The CDR3 has 15 residues. Trimming at V came to 3 bases and at J to 7 bases, leaving 6 bases not matched to a gene. CDR3 residues: CASSWGLAGVREQYF. Written as DNA, the CDR3 is TGCGCCAGCAGCTGGGGACTAGCGGGAGTTCGAGAGCAGTACTTC.

The chain combines TRBV4-2 with TRBJ2-3, with D possibly TRBD2 on 5 matching bases. Germline V gene data show CDR1 as LGHNA and CDR2 as YNFKEQ. The V and J ends lost 0 bases and 2 bases respectively, with 15 bases between them. CDR3 length: 17 amino acids. The CDR3 sequence is CASSQDVAFPNTDTQYF. The CDR3 nucleotides are TGTGCCAGCAGCCAAGATGTAGCGTTCCCCAACACAGATACGCAGTATTTT.

This sequence joins TRBV21-1 and TRBJ2-7; TRBD2 is taken as the D call from the table, unchecked against the DNA. TRBV21-1 is an annotated pseudogene. This CDR3 is built from 16 residues. The CDR3 nucleotides read TGTGCCAGCAGCAAAGCGCGGTTTAGAATTTGTTACGAGCAGTACTTC. It specifies CASSKARFRICYEQYF.

The rearrangement uses TRBV28 and TRBJ2-7, with 8 bases that match TRBD2. CDR1 and CDR2 (germline): MDHEN, SYDVKM. With 11 bases clipped from V and 0 bases from J, the junction kept 6 bases outside the gene matches. CDR3 length: 13 amino acids. CDR3 bases: TGTGCCGTAACCGGGACTAGCTCCTACGAGCAGTACTTC. It codes for CAVTGTSSYEQYF.

V and J are TRBV15 and TRBJ1-4; no definite D call. V shed 3 bases and J shed 0 bases, with 11 bases lying between them. The CDR3 sequence is 16 residues long. CDR1 and CDR2 from the germline V gene are LNHNV and YYDKDF (reference sequence). The CDR3 sequence: CATSRIPFATNEKLFF. CDR3 in DNA: TGTGCCACCAGCAGGATACCCTTTGCAACTAATGAAAAACTGTTTTTT.

This clone appeared a few times. This chain links TRBV28 with TRBJ2-2; tentative D call: TRBD2 (5 bases). Trimming pared 6 bases from V and 6 bases from J, leaving 20 bases between. Germline-derived CDR1 and CDR2 are MDHEN and SYDVKM. This CDR3 has 16 amino acids. The CDR3 DNA is TGTGCCAGCAGCATAATCGGGATGGTTCGGGCCGGGGAGCTGTTTTTT. Translating it yields CASSIIGMVRAGELFF.

The chain carries TRBV5-1 and TRBJ2-2; D is uncertain. Germline CDR1 is SGHRS and CDR2 is YFSETQ. V was pared by 0 bases and J by 1 base, with 7 bases between. The CDR3 totals 15 residues. Here the CDR3 reads CASSLATGNTGELFF. As DNA, the CDR3 is TGCGCCAGCAGCTTGGCGACGGGGAACACCGGGGAGCTGTTTTTT.

The chain joins TRBV12-5 to TRBJ2-5, with D possibly called TRBD1 or TRBD2 (5 bases each). Per germline, CDR1 LGHNT and CDR2 FRNRAP. V was cut by 4 bases and J by 2 bases, with 11 bases left in between. The CDR3 loop spans 14 amino acids. The CDR3 protein is CASGSNWGQETQYF. CDR3 sequence (DNA): TGTGCTAGTGGTTCCAACTGGGGGCAAGAGACCCAGTACTTC.

The gene calls are TRBV5-1 and TRBJ2-7; D unclear. The V and J ends lost 1 base and 4 bases respectively, with 6 bases between them. This CDR3 contains 12 residues. Germline CDR1 and CDR2: SGHRS and YFSETQ. DNA of the CDR3: TGCGCCAGCAGCTTGAACAGATACGAGCAGTACTTC. The encoded protein is CASSLNRYEQYF.

This chain links TRBV27 with TRBJ2-7; possibly TRBD2 for D (6 bases). The CDR3 is made up of 15 amino acids. Germline V gene data show CDR1 as MNHEY and CDR2 as SMNVEV (reference sequence). Trimming pared 6 bases from V and 2 bases from J, leaving 17 bases between. CDR3 loop: CASSPRETAAYEQYF. CDR3 nucleotides: TGTGCCAGCAGCCCCCGGGAGACAGCTGCCTACGAGCAGTACTTC.

V gene TRBV20-1 combines with J gene TRBJ2-7; D is uncertain. Trimming removed 3 bases from V and 4 bases from J, with 4 bases in between. The germline gives CDR1 DFQATT, CDR2 SNEGSKA (reference sequence). The CDR3 runs 10 residues. The CDR3 loop is CSARGYEQYF. CDR3 DNA sequence: TGCAGTGCTAGGGGGTACGAGCAGTACTTC.

This chain joins TRBV5-8 and TRBJ2-7; TRBD2 matches at 8 bases. This CDR3 region has 15 residues. J was trimmed by 6 bases and V by 1 base; bases with no gene match: 9. From germline, CDR1 is SGHTS and CDR2 YDEGEE. Here the CDR3 reads CASSLSGRGEVEQYF. Here the CDR3 DNA reads TGTGCCAGCAGCTTGTCCGGGAGGGGAGAGGTCGAGCAGTACTTC.

V and J are TRBV11-2 and TRBJ1-4; 7 bases are a match to TRBD1. Trimming cost V 5 bases and J 2 bases; bases outside gene matches: 5. This CDR3 has 15 residues. Germline CDR1 reads SGHAT; CDR2 reads FQNNGV. The DNA of the CDR3 is TGTGCCAGCAGCGCGGGACAGTCGACTAATGAAAAACTGTTTTTT. Translation: CASSAGQSTNEKLFF.

The chain is built from TRBV9 and TRBJ2-2; the D gene is possibly TRBD2 (5 bases). Trimming cost V 7 bases and J 5 bases, with 9 bases left between them. This CDR3 region has 12 residues. The germline V gene has CDR1 SGDLS and CDR2 YYNGEE. The CDR3 loop is CASQRRTGELFF. The DNA for the CDR3 is TGTGCCAGCCAGCGGCGGACCGGGGAGCTGTTTTTT.

This clone was picked up a small number of times. The chain couples TRBV4-1 to TRBJ2-7, with 7 bases matching TRBD1. Germline CDR1 reads MGHRA; CDR2 reads YSYEKL. V shed 2 bases, J shed 2 bases, and the junction held 6 bases outside the gene matches. This CDR3 comprises 15 residues. The CDR3 is CASSQPGQRTYEQYF. CDR3 DNA sequence: TGCGCCAGCAGCCAACCGGGACAGAGAACCTACGAGCAGTACTTC.

The rearrangement links TRBV5-1 to TRBJ1-2; D unclear. The CDR3 has 11 amino acids. Trimming took 3 bases from V and 7 from J, leaving 7 bases between them. Looked up from germline, CDR1 is SGHRS and CDR2 is YFSETQ. CDR3 DNA: TGCGCCAGCAGCTACGAGGGTGGCTACACCTTC. Translating gives CASSYEGGYTF.

The chain has TRBV5-1 and TRBJ2-5, with D maybe TRBD2 (5 bases). Looked up from germline, CDR1 is SGHRS and CDR2 is YFSETQ. The CDR3 extends over 13 amino acids. Trimming took off 7 bases at V and 0 bases at J, with 10 bases between the two ends. The CDR3 loop reads CASGVEDQETQYF. In DNA, the CDR3 is TGCGCCAGCGGGGTGGAGGACCAAGAGACCCAGTACTTC.

Here the CDR3 reads CASSDRGYNEQFF. CDR3 in DNA: TGTGCCAGTTCGGATCGAGGGTACAATGAGCAGTTCTTC. This chain uses TRBV19 with TRBJ2-1, with TRBD2 as a possible D gene (5 bases). The CDR3 is 13 residues long. V lost 8 bases, J lost 4 bases, and 12 bases lay in between. The germline gives CDR1 LNHDA, CDR2 SQIVND (reference sequence).

In DNA, the CDR3 is TGTGCCAGCAGCTTAGAACTACATATTGGCTACACCTTC. Residues: CASSLELHIGYTF. The chain has TRBV7-9 and TRBJ1-2; D is unresolved. The CDR3 covers 13 residues. Looked up from germline, CDR1 is SEHNR and CDR2 is FQNEAQ (reference sequence). Deletions cut 1 base from V and 7 bases from J, with 10 bases between.

This clone has a handful of counts. The gene calls are TRBV4-1 and TRBJ1-4; D gene unclear. The V end was cut by 0 bases, the J end by 7 bases, with 21 bases between. Germline-derived CDR1 and CDR2 are MGHRA and YSYEKL. This CDR3 contains 18 residues. CDR3 sequence (DNA): TGCGCCAGCAGCCAAGATTCCCGCGCGGGGAGGGTTGGTGAAAAACTGTTTTTT. Amino acids: CASSQDSRAGRVGEKLFF.

The V and J genes are TRBV11-2 and TRBJ2-7, with D possibly matching TRBD2 (6 bases). Looked up from germline, CDR1 is SGHAT and CDR2 is FQNNGV. This CDR3 is 14 amino acids long. With 5 bases removed from V and 3 bases from J, the gap between germline ends came to 14 bases. CDR3 protein: CASSKTTGGYEQYF. The DNA for the CDR3 is TGTGCCAGCAGCAAAACCACCGGGGGCTACGAGCAGTACTTC.

This clone was observed a single time. The chain is built from TRBV5-5 and TRBJ1-5, with D possibly matching TRBD1 (6 bases). Germline V gene data show CDR1 as SGHKS and CDR2 as YYEKEE (reference sequence). The germline V and J ends were trimmed by 0 bases and 2 bases, with 12 bases remaining between them. This CDR3 spans 16 amino acids. CDR3 sequence (DNA): TGTGCCAGCAGCTTGGTGGGGGCCGGGGGCAATCAGCCCCAGCATTTT. Translating it yields CASSLVGAGGNQPQHF.

The V and J genes are TRBV11-3 and TRBJ2-5; possibly TRBD1 for D (5 bases). V dropped 4 bases and J dropped 0 bases, with 9 bases sitting between them. The CDR3 contains 14 residues. Germline loops: CDR1 SGHNT, CDR2 YENEEA. The chain's CDR3 is CASSSQGNQETQYF. DNA for the CDR3: TGTGCCAGCAGCTCCCAGGGAAACCAAGAGACCCAGTACTTC.

The chain recombines TRBV7-8 with TRBJ2-5, with 10 bases matching TRBD2. V lost 0 bases to trimming and J lost 5 bases; unmatched junction nucleotides: 9. The CDR3 totals 17 residues. The germline V gene encodes CDR1 SGHVS and CDR2 FQNEAQ. CDR3 in amino acids: CASSLALVAGGGETQYF. The CDR3 DNA is TGTGCCAGCAGCTTAGCCCTTGTAGCGGGAGGAGGTGAGACCCAGTACTTC.

The chain links TRBV28 to TRBJ2-1; tentative D call: TRBD1 (5 bases). Trimming pared 2 bases from V and 3 bases from J, leaving 5 bases between. Germline loops: CDR1 MDHEN, CDR2 SYDVKM. The CDR3 is 13 amino acids. CDR3 nucleotides: TGTGCCAGCAGTTTACAGGGCTACAATGAGCAGTTCTTC. This translates into CASSLQGYNEQFF.